The sequence of this T cell receptor (beta chain) was determined in a study of cytomegalovirus exposure and HLA in healthy donors. The study's findings and limits: The only immune exposure information that was available was CMV serostatus. Altogether, 150 or so TCR beta chains were recorded as cytomegalovirus-associated.

Remarks on this clone: Its antigen is not identified.

PCR used 60 Vbeta primers and 13 Jbeta primers. Authors' processing steps: About 11 million of some 80 million unique TCR beta chains were shared, per a later count. Using immunoSEQ multiplex PCR, the repertoire was profiled, and TCRdb retains in-frame clones only, with some absent. That table furnishes V, J and clone size, whereas the DNA furnished D and trimming. The sample has some 170,000 clones; more than 60% are singletons. This clonotype was sampled from a human donor in good health. Sequenced: PBMCs.

CDR3 sequence: CASSQDTGGYTDTQYF. The CDR3 DNA follows: TGCGCCAGCAGCCAAGATACGGGGGGCTACACAGATACGCAGTATTTT. The chain recombines TRBV4-3 with TRBJ2-3, with TRBD2 as a possible D gene (7 bases). Deletions cut 0 bases from V and 2 bases from J, with 12 bases between. CDR3 length equals 16 residues. Germline V gene lookup returns CDR1 LGHNA and CDR2 YSLEER.